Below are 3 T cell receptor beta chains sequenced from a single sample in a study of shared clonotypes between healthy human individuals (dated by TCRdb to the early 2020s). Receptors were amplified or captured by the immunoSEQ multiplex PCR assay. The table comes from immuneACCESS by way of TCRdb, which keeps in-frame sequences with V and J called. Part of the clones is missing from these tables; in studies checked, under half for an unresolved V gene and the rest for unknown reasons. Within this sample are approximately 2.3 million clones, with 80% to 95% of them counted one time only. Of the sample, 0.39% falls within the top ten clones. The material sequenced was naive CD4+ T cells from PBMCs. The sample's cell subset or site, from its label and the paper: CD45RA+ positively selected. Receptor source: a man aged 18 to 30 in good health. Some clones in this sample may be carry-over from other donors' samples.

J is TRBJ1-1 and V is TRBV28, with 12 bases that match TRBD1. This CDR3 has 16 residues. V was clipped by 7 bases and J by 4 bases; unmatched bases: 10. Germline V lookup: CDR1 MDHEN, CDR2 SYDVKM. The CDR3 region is CASTTAGTGGFTEAFF. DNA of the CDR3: TGTGCCAGCACTACCGCCGGGACAGGGGGCTTCACTGAAGCTTTCTTT. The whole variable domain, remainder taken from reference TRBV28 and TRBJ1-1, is DVKVTQSSRYLVKRTGEKVFLECVQDMDHENMFWYRQDPGLGLRLIYFSYDVKMKEKGDIPEGYSVSREKKERFSLILESASTNQTSMYLCASTTAGTGGFTEAFFGQGTRLTVV.

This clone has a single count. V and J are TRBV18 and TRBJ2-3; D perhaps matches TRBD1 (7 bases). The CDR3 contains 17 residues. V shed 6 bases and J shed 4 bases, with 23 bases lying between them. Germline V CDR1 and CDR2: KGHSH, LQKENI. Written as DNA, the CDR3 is TGTGCCAGCTCCCAGACGGGGGTGGGCACAGGGGCAGATACGCAGTATTTT. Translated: CASSQTGVGTGADTQYF.

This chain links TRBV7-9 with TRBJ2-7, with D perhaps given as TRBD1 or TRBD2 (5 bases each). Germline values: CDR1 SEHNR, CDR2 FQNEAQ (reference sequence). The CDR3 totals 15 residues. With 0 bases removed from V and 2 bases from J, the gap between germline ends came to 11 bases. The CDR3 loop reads CASSLAWGNTYEQYF. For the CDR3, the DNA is TGTGCCAGCAGCTTAGCATGGGGGAACACCTACGAGCAGTACTTC.